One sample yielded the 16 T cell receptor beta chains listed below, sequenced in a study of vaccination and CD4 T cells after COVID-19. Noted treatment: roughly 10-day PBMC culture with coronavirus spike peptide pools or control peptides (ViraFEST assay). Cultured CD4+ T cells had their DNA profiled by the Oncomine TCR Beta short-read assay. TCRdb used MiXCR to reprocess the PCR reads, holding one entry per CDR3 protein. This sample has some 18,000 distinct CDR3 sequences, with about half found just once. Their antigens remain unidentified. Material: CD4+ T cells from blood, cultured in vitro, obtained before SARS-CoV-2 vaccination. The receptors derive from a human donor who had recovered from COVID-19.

As DNA, the CDR3 is TGCGCCAGCAGCTTCAGCGGGAGTTGGAGCACAGATACGCAGTATTTT. Translating it yields CASSFSGSWSTDTQYF. V usage is TRBV5-1 and J usage is TRBJ2-3; 8 nucleotides match TRBD2. CDR1 is SGHRS and CDR2 is YFSETQ in the germline V gene. The ends lost 2 bases at V and 0 bases at J; junction bases unmatched: 5. The CDR3 is 16 amino acids.

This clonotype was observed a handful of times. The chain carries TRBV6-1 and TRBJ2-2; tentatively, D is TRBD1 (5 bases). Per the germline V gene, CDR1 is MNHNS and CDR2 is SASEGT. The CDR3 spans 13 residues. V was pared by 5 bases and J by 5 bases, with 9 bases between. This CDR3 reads CASSPQGTGELFF. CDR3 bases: TGTGCCAGCAGTCCCCAGGGAACCGGGGAGCTGTTTTTT.

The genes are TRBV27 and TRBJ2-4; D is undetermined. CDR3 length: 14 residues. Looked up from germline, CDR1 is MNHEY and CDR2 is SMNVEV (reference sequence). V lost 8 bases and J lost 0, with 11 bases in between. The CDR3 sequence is CASGERVAKNIQYF. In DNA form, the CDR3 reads TGTGCCAGCGGGGAAAGGGTAGCCAAAAACATTCAGTACTTC.

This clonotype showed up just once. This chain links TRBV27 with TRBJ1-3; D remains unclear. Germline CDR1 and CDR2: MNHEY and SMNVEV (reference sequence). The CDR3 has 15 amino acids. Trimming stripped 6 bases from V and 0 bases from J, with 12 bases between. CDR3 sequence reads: CASSHSKSSGNTIYF. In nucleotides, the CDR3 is TGTGCCAGCAGCCACTCGAAGAGCTCTGGAAACACCATATATTTT.

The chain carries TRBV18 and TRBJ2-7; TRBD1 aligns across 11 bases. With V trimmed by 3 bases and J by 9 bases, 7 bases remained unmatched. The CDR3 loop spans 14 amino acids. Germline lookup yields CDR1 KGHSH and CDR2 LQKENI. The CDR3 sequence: CASSPGQGVDGQYF. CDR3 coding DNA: TGTGCCAGCTCACCGGGACAGGGGGTAGACGGGCAGTACTTC.

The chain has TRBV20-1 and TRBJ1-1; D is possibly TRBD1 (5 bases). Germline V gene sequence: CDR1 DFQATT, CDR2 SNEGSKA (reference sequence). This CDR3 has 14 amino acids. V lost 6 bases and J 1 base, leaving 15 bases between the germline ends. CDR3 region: CSAATGTANTEAFF. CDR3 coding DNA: TGCAGTGCCGCAACCGGGACGGCGAACACTGAAGCTTTCTTT.

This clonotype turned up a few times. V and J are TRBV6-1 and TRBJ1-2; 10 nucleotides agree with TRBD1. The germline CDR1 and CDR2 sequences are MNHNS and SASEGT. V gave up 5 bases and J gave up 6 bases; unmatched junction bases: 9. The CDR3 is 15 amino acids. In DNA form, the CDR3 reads TGTGCCAGCAGTCCGACAGGGGGCCGCTTTGATGGCTACACCTTC. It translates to CASSPTGGRFDGYTF.

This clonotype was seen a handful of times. CDR3 in DNA: TGTGCCAGTAGTATGTATGGTTACCTTAACACCGGGGAGCTGTTTTTT. Translated: CASSMYGYLNTGELFF. J is TRBJ2-2 and V is TRBV19; D is undetermined. In germline, CDR1 is LNHDA, CDR2 SQIVND (reference sequence). The CDR3 covers 16 residues. Between the trimmed V and J ends, which lost 3 bases and 2 bases, there was a span of 13 bases.

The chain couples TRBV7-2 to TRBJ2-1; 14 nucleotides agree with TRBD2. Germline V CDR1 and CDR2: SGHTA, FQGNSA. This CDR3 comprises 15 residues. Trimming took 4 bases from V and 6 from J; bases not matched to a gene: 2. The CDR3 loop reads CASSSGLAGVNEQFF. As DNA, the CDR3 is TGTGCCAGCAGCTCGGGACTAGCGGGAGTCAATGAGCAGTTCTTC.

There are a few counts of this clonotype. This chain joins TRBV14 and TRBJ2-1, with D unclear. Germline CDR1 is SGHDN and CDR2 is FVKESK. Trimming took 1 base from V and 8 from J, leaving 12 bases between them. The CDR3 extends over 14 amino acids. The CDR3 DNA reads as TGTGCCAGCAGCCAAGCTAGTACGAAGTATGAGCAGTTCTTC. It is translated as CASSQASTKYEQFF.

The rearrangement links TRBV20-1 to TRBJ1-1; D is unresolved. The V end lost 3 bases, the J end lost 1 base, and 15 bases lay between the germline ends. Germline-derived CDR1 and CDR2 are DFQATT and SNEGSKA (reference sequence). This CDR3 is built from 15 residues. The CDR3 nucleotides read TGCAGTGCTAGCACATCTCAAGTCAGGAACACTGAAGCTTTCTTT. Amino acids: CSASTSQVRNTEAFF.

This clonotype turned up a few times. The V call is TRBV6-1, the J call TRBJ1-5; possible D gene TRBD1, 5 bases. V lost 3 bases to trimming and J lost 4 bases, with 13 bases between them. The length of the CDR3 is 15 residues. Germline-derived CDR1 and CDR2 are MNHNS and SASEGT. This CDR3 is CASSEGPGPNQPQHF. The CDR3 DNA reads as TGTGCCAGCAGTGAGGGACCAGGACCTAATCAGCCCCAGCATTTT.

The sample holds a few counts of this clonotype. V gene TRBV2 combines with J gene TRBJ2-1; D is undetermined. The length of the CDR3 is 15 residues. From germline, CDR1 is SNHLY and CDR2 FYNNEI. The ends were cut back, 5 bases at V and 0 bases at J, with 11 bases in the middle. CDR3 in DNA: TGTGCCAGCAGTCCCCGGCGGAGCTCCTACAATGAGCAGTTCTTC. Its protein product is CASSPRRSSYNEQFF.

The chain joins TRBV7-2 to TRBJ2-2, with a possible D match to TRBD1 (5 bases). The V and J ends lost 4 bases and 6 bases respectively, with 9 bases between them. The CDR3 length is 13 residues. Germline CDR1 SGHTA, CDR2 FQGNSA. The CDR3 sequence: CASSSMTAGELFF. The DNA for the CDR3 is TGTGCCAGCAGCTCCATGACAGCCGGGGAGCTGTTTTTT.

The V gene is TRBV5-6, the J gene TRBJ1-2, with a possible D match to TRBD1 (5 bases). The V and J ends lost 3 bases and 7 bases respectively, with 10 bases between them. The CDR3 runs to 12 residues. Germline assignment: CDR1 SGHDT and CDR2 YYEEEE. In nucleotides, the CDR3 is TGTGCCAGCAGCTCCCCTCAGGGTGGCTACACCTTC. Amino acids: CASSSPQGGYTF.

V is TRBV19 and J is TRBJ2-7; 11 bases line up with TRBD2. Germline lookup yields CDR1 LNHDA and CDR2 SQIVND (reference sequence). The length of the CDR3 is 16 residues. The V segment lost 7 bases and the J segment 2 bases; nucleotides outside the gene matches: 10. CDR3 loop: CASTDFFSGGAYEQYF. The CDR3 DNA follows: TGTGCCAGTACCGACTTTTTTAGCGGGGGGGCCTACGAGCAGTACTTC.